This TCR beta chain was sequenced in a study of early T cells in non-severe SARS-CoV-2 infection. V was clipped by 6 bases and J by 6 bases; unmatched bases: 11. The CDR3 spans 16 residues. CDR1 DFQATT and CDR2 SNEGSKA come from the germline V gene (reference sequence). In TCRdb, the 5' RACE reads were re-called with MiXCR into one record per CDR3 protein. The profile shows tens of thousands of distinct CDR3 sequences, around a sixth of them singletons. The receptor was derived from an adult who was a healthcare worker with PCR-confirmed SARS-CoV-2 infection or an uninfected control (not recorded which). The specimen was whole blood, collected at baseline. The chain joins TRBV20-1 to TRBJ2-1; 13 bases agree with TRBD2. CDR3 protein: CSATSEGLAGPNEQFF. CDR3 in DNA: TGCAGTGCAACATCCGAGGGACTAGCGGGACCCAATGAGCAGTTCTTC.